The 21 T cell receptor beta chains given below trace back to one sample, sequenced in a study of blood T cell repertoires in COVID-19 (dated by TCRdb to the early 2020s). The library was generated by the immunoSEQ multiplex PCR assay. TCRdb stores this immuneACCESS table with in-frame sequences only. Part of the clones is absent; in the studies checked, under half of the shortfall reflects unresolved V genes, and no reason is known for the rest. This sample has about 270,000 clones in its table, and roughly 93% of those were observed once. The top ten constitute 2% to 2.5% of the sample. Sequenced sample: PBMCs or T cells enriched from blood (not recorded which). All receptors derive from a woman in her thirties or forties with acute COVID-19.

V gene TRBV11-3 combines with J gene TRBJ1-6; TRBD1 aligns across 7 bases. The CDR3 is 14 amino acids. Looked up from germline, CDR1 is SGHNT and CDR2 is YENEEA. V shed 2 bases and J 6 bases; nucleotides not matched to a gene: 1. Written as DNA, the CDR3 is TGTGCCAGCAGCTTATGGGACAGTAATTCACCCCTCCACTTT. It yields the protein CASSLWDSNSPLHF. The whole variable domain, remainder taken from reference TRBV11-3 and TRBJ1-6, is EAGVVQSPRYKIIEKKQPVAFWCNPISGHNTLYWYLQNLGQGPELLIRYENEEAVDDSQLPKDRFSAERLKGVDSTLKIQPAELGDSAVYLCASSLWDSNSPLHFGNGTRLTVT.

The rearrangement uses TRBV6-5 and TRBJ2-4; 12 bases are a match to TRBD2. Germline assignment: CDR1 MNHEY and CDR2 SVGAGI. V trimming: 6 bases; J trimming: 7 bases; junction bases outside the gene matches: 4. CDR3 length equals 14 residues. DNA of the CDR3: TGTGCCAGCAGGCTAGCGGGAGGGGGGAACATTCAGTACTTC. Protein product: CASRLAGGGNIQYF.

This CDR3 reads CASSPQGGGVALRTDTQYF. CDR3 sequence (DNA): TGTGCCAGCAGTCCACAGGGAGGGGGGGTCGCCCTACGCACAGATACGCAGTATTTT. This chain connects TRBV28 to TRBJ2-3; D is possibly TRBD2 (7 bases). Germline loops: CDR1 MDHEN, CDR2 SYDVKM. This CDR3 spans 19 amino acids. Between the trimmed V and J ends, which lost 5 bases and 1 base, there was a span of 25 bases.

CDR3 DNA: TGTGCCAGCTCACCCAGGGGGGACAGAACAAACATTCAGTACTTC. It codes for CASSPRGDRTNIQYF. V usage is TRBV18 and J usage is TRBJ2-4, with D possibly being TRBD1 (7 bases). This CDR3 is 15 amino acids long. Trimming removed 3 bases at V and 6 bases at J, with 15 bases between. In germline, CDR1 is KGHSH, CDR2 LQKENI.

CDR3 region: CATSRAGTPDYEQYF. In DNA, the CDR3 is TGTGCCACCAGCAGAGCCGGGACTCCCGACTACGAGCAGTACTTC. This sequence joins TRBV15 and TRBJ2-7, with D possibly matching TRBD2 (6 bases). V dropped 1 base and J dropped 3 bases, with 13 bases sitting between them. This CDR3 is built from 15 residues. Germline CDR1 reads LNHNV; CDR2 reads YYDKDF (reference sequence).

This sequence joins TRBV29-1 and TRBJ2-1; D possibly corresponds to TRBD1 (6 bases). V was cut by 7 bases and J by 0 bases, with 16 bases left in between. CDR1 SQVTM and CDR2 ANQGSEA come from the germline V gene. This CDR3 spans 15 amino acids. The CDR3 sequence is CSAENPTGSYNEQFF. In DNA, the CDR3 is TGCAGCGCCGAAAATCCGACAGGCTCCTACAATGAGCAGTTCTTC.

As DNA, the CDR3 is TGTGCCAGCAGTGAACGTAGCGGGAGGGGTTGGTGGCAGTACTTC. Translation: CASSERSGRGWWQYF. V is TRBV6-1 and J is TRBJ2-7; 11 positions match TRBD2. From germline, CDR1 is MNHNS and CDR2 SASEGT. V shed 2 bases and J 9 bases; nucleotides not matched to a gene: 9. The CDR3 totals 15 residues.

This clone has a handful of counts. The chain is built from TRBV19 and TRBJ2-7, with 9 positions matching TRBD2. The CDR3 totals 15 residues. Trimming removed 0 bases from V and 7 bases from J; junction bases left unmatched: 7. Germline loops: CDR1 LNHDA, CDR2 SQIVND (reference sequence). The CDR3 DNA is TGTGCCAGTAGTATAGATCTACTAGCGGGCGCTGAGCAGTACTTC. This encodes CASSIDLLAGAEQYF.

The chain combines TRBV19 with TRBJ2-1; D unclear. The V gene's germline CDR1 is LNHDA and CDR2 SQIVND (reference sequence). The CDR3 is made up of 14 amino acids. Trimming shortened V by 1 base and J by 5 bases, and 9 bases separated the two germline ends. The CDR3 reads CASSIGASHNEQFF. The CDR3 coding sequence is TGTGCCAGTAGTATAGGTGCGTCTCACAATGAGCAGTTCTTC.

This sequence joins TRBV10-3 and TRBJ2-7; D unresolved. The CDR3 loop spans 13 amino acids. The germline V and J ends were trimmed by 4 bases and 0 bases, with 7 bases remaining between them. Looked up from germline, CDR1 is ENHRY and CDR2 is SYGVKD. The CDR3, as DNA: TGTGCCATCAGTGTGAGATCCTCCTACGAGCAGTACTTC. Its protein is CAISVRSSYEQYF.

This clone showed up just once. The chain is built from TRBV18 and TRBJ2-2; 8 nucleotides agree with TRBD2. The CDR3 sequence is 16 residues long. After removal of 1 base from V and 3 bases from J, the junction contained 4 bases not matched to a gene. From germline, CDR1 is KGHSH and CDR2 LQKENI. The DNA of the CDR3 is TGTGCCAGCTCACCACGTCGGGGGGGCTACACCGGGGAGCTGTTTTTT. Protein product: CASSPRRGGYTGELFF. Complete variable domain (other parts from reference TRBV18 and TRBJ2-2): NAGVMQNPRHLVRRRGQEARLRCSPMKGHSHVYWYRQLPEEGLKFMVYLQKENIIDESGMPKERFSAEFPKEGPSILRIQQVVRGDSAAYFCASSPRRGGYTGELFFGEGSRLTVL.

V is TRBV3-1 (or the pseudogene TRBV3-2) and J is TRBJ2-1; D gene unclear. The CDR3 runs to 16 residues. Trimming removed 3 bases from V and 2 bases from J, with 14 bases in between. The germline gives CDR1 LGHDT, CDR2 YNNKEL (reference sequence). CDR3: CASSHFSGRTYNEQFF. In nucleotides, the CDR3 is TGTGCCAGCAGCCACTTCTCCGGCAGGACCTACAATGAGCAGTTCTTC.

The rearrangement links TRBV5-8 to TRBJ2-3; possible D gene TRBD1, 6 bases. Looked up from germline, CDR1 is SGHTS and CDR2 is YDEGEE. The CDR3 contains 14 residues. V lost 1 base to trimming and J lost 1 base, with 7 bases between them. The CDR3: CASSLRTGTDTQYF. The CDR3 DNA reads TGTGCCAGCAGCTTGCGGACAGGCACAGATACGCAGTATTTT.

The chain has TRBV7-9 and TRBJ1-3, with D perhaps matching TRBD1 (5 bases). This CDR3 is 17 amino acids long. Trimming removed 5 bases from V and 4 bases from J, with 21 bases in between. Germline values: CDR1 SEHNR, CDR2 FQNEAQ (reference sequence). In nucleotides, the CDR3 is TGTGCCAGCAGCATGTTGACCCGGGGACTGGGAGGAAACACCATATATTTT. The encoded protein is CASSMLTRGLGGNTIYF.

This chain connects TRBV10-3 to TRBJ2-7; 7 bases map to TRBD1. The CDR3 runs 15 residues. Per germline, CDR1 ENHRY and CDR2 SYGVKD. J was trimmed by 1 base and V by 0 bases; bases with no gene match: 3. In nucleotides, the CDR3 is TGTGCCATCAGTGAGTCAGAGACAGGGTCCTACGAGCAGTACTTC. Its protein product is CAISESETGSYEQYF.

This clone was seen a handful of times. The J gene is TRBJ2-1, the V gene TRBV6-5, with 8 bases fitting TRBD1. The trim removed 2 bases at V and 7 bases at J, leaving 7 bases unmatched. Germline CDR1 MNHEY, CDR2 SVGAGI. The CDR3 sequence is 15 residues long. The CDR3 region has the DNA TGTGCCAGCAGTTACGAAGGACAGGGTTCAAATGAGCAGTTCTTC. This codes for CASSYEGQGSNEQFF.

The chain employs TRBV6-5 and TRBJ1-1; 7 nucleotides match TRBD1. After removal of 10 bases from V and 3 bases from J, the junction contained 5 bases not matched to a gene. Germline CDR1 is MNHEY and CDR2 is SVGAGI. The CDR3 extends over 12 amino acids. Here the CDR3 reads CAMRGLDTEAFF. For the CDR3, the DNA is TGTGCCATGAGGGGGCTAGACACTGAAGCTTTCTTT.

The J gene is TRBJ2-3, the V gene TRBV11-3; 11 nucleotides line up with TRBD2. After removal of 5 bases from V and 0 bases from J, the junction contained 4 bases not matched to a gene. Germline loops: CDR1 SGHNT, CDR2 YENEEA. The CDR3 has 16 amino acids. The DNA for the CDR3 is TGTGCCAGCAGCCCCGGGACTAGCGGAAGCACAGATACGCAGTATTTT. Protein: CASSPGTSGSTDTQYF.

J is TRBJ2-6 and V is TRBV5-4, with D perhaps matching TRBD1 (6 bases). The CDR3 is 16 amino acids. Germline values: CDR1 SGHNT, CDR2 YYREEE (reference sequence). V was pared by 4 bases and J by 4 bases, with 15 bases between. The CDR3: CASSPGQQPGANVLTF. The CDR3 DNA reads as TGTGCCAGCAGCCCCGGACAGCAACCAGGGGCCAACGTCCTGACTTTC.

The table lists this clone with a count of one. The chain combines TRBV28 with TRBJ1-2, with 8 bases identical to TRBD1. CDR1 and CDR2 (germline): MDHEN, SYDVKM. The CDR3 totals 13 residues. Trimming took 3 bases from V and 4 from J; bases not matched to a gene: 1. This chain's CDR3 is CASSLGTGYGYTF. The CDR3 DNA sequence: TGTGCCAGCAGTTTGGGGACAGGCTATGGCTACACCTTC.

The chain is built from TRBV7-9 and TRBJ1-4; D remains unclear. CDR1 SEHNR and CDR2 FQNEAQ come from the germline V gene (reference sequence). The CDR3 has 14 residues. The ends were cut back, 1 base at V and 10 bases at J, with 13 bases in the middle. CDR3: CASSLEGWEVKLFF. CDR3 DNA: TGTGCCAGCAGCTTAGAAGGCTGGGAGGTAAAACTGTTTTTT. The whole variable domain, remainder taken from reference TRBV7-9 and TRBJ1-4, is DTGVSQNPRHKITKRGQNVTFRCDPISEHNRLYWYRQTLGQGPEFLTYFQNEAQLEKSRLLSDRFSAERPKGSFSTLEIQRTEQGDSAMYLCASSLEGWEVKLFFGSGTQLSVL.